The TCR beta chain described here comes from a study of blood T cell repertoires in COVID-19. On the study more broadly: The origin of the acute and convalescent COVID-19 samples was the United States, Italy and Spain. The cDNA or gDNA used as material had been derived from T cells, B-cell-depleted T cells, or PBMCs.

Authors' data handling: Amplification of reference gene primers was used by the study to estimate nucleated cell counts. Assay used: immunoSEQ multiplex PCR; TCRdb lists only in-frame clones, some missing. V and J calls and clone size follow that table, whereas D and trimming were derived from the DNA. The sample has some 400,000 clones; more than 65% are singletons. Germline CDR1 and CDR2: LNHDA and SQIVND (reference sequence). The CDR3 covers 14 residues. The V end lost 5 bases, the J end lost 7 bases, and 17 bases lay between the germline ends. The clonotype was recovered from a human donor with acute or convalescent COVID-19. The donor label of this sample is uncertain. Sample: peripheral blood. This sequence joins TRBV19 and TRBJ1-2, with TRBD1 as a possible D gene (6 bases). The CDR3 protein is CASSPSGQRSGYTF. CDR3 sequence (DNA): TGTGCCAGTAGTCCCTCCGGACAGAGAAGTGGCTACACCTTC.